A single T cell receptor (beta chain) is shown here with its context. This entry comes from a study of blood T cell repertoires in COVID-19. About the study: Material from acute and convalescent COVID-19 was sourced from the United States, Italy and Spain.

Sequenced by immunoSEQ multiplex PCR; TCRdb stores in-frame clones only, minus some. The sample lists about 260,000 clones, 70% to 90% occurring once. This CDR3 is built from 16 residues. The junction had 10 bases not matched to a gene; V was cut back by 4 bases and J by 6 bases. In germline, CDR1 is SGHTS, CDR2 YDEGEE. The receptor was isolated from a woman between 40 and 50 years old with acute or convalescent COVID-19. The rearrangement links TRBV5-8 to TRBJ2-2, with 9 bases aligning to TRBD2. The specimen was peripheral blood. The CDR3 nucleotides read TGTGCCAGCAGCCTCCCCGGGACTAGCTATTCCGGGGAGCTGTTTTTT. It is translated as CASSLPGTSYSGELFF.